The next 9 T cell receptor beta chains were all read from a single sample in a study of vaccination and CD4 T cells after COVID-19. Sequenced with the Oncomine TCR Beta short-read assay was DNA taken from cultured CD4+ T cells. MiXCR was run by TCRdb on the PCR reads, yielding one entry per CDR3 protein. The data show about 20,000 distinct CDR3 sequences, with 66% seen just once and roughly 4% held by the top ten. Antigen specificity for these receptors is unknown. Regarding treatment: approximately nine-day PBMC culture with coronavirus spike peptide pools or control peptides (ViraFEST assay). The sequenced material came from CD4+ T cells from blood, cultured in vitro. The receptor set was obtained from a human donor who had recovered from COVID-19.

V and J are TRBV12-3 or TRBV12-4 and TRBJ1-5, with D possibly TRBD1 on 6 matching bases. This CDR3 has 13 amino acids. Trimming cost V 5 bases and J 7 bases, with 12 bases left between them. Here the CDR3 reads CASSLRGGQPQHF. The CDR3 nucleotides are TGTGCCAGCAGTCTGAGGGGGGGCCAGCCCCAGCATTTT.

J is TRBJ1-5 and V is TRBV12-3 or TRBV12-4; 9 bases fit TRBD1. The junction had 8 bases not matched to a gene; V was cut back by 2 bases and J by 6 bases. CDR3 length: 16 residues. This CDR3 reads CASSLPGQGRGQPQHF. CDR3 nucleotides: TGTGCCAGCAGTTTACCCGGACAGGGGAGAGGTCAGCCCCAGCATTTT.

The chain recombines TRBV7-6 with TRBJ1-1; D not certain. Trimming removed 3 bases from V and 0 bases from J, with 5 bases in between. The CDR3 covers 13 residues. Germline V gene lookup returns CDR1 SGHVS and CDR2 FNYEAQ. This CDR3 reads CASSLSLNTEAFF. Here the CDR3 DNA reads TGTGCCAGCAGCTTGTCCCTGAACACTGAAGCTTTCTTT.

This chain joins TRBV19 and TRBJ2-1, with 8 bases fitting TRBD2. The ends lost 9 bases at V and 9 bases at J; junction bases unmatched: 22. This CDR3 comprises 17 residues. CDR1 and CDR2 (germline): LNHDA, SQIVND (reference sequence). CDR3 coding DNA: TGTGCCAGCAAGCTTAGCGGGGTTCCTTTCGTAAACGGTGAGCAGTTCTTC. It codes for CASKLSGVPFVNGEQFF.

In this sample, this clonotype turned up once. CDR3 nucleotide sequence: TGCAGTGCCGTACCGGGACAGGGGGCAGATACGCAGTATTTT. Translating gives CSAVPGQGADTQYF. V is TRBV20-1 and J is TRBJ2-3, with TRBD1 matching 11 bases. Germline loops: CDR1 DFQATT, CDR2 SNEGSKA (reference sequence). The CDR3 extends over 14 amino acids. V shed 6 bases and J 4 bases; nucleotides not matched to a gene: 6.

This sequence joins TRBV7-3 and TRBJ2-3; D possibly corresponds to TRBD2 (7 bases). V gave up 2 bases and J gave up 4 bases, with 16 bases separating them. CDR1 SGHTA and CDR2 FQGTGA come from the germline V gene. This CDR3 is 16 amino acids long. The CDR3 region is CASSLLGGGHSDTQYF. Here the CDR3 DNA reads TGTGCCAGCAGCTTATTGGGGGGGGGCCACTCAGATACGCAGTATTTT.

CDR3 sequence (DNA): TGCAGTGCCCCCAACCTCGACAGGGTGGGAGTGAACACTGAAGCTTTCTTT. The encoded protein is CSAPNLDRVGVNTEAFF. The chain uses TRBV20-1 and TRBJ1-1; 7 nucleotides line up with TRBD1. This CDR3 is 17 amino acids long. V trimming: 6 bases; J trimming: 0 bases; junction bases outside the gene matches: 16. The germline V gene has CDR1 DFQATT and CDR2 SNEGSKA (reference sequence).

The chain recombines TRBV29-1 with TRBJ2-7; D may be TRBD2 (6 bases). V lost 4 bases, J lost 0 bases, and 10 bases lay in between. This CDR3 spans 13 amino acids. CDR1 and CDR2 (germline): SQVTM, ANQGSEA. CDR3 protein: CSVVGRLSYEQYF. The CDR3, as DNA: TGCAGCGTTGTGGGGAGGCTCTCCTACGAGCAGTACTTC.

The rearrangement joins TRBV7-6 to TRBJ2-1, with D possibly matching TRBD2 (6 bases). The CDR3 totals 17 residues. Looked up from germline, CDR1 is SGHVS and CDR2 is FNYEAQ. The ends were cut back, 5 bases at V and 8 bases at J, with 25 bases in the middle. In DNA, the CDR3 is TGTGCCAGCAGCCGCCCTGCCCGTAGACCGACGGGGGATGAGCAGTTCTTC. Translated: CASSRPARRPTGDEQFF.